This TCR beta chain stems from a study of CD8+ T cells in alopecia areata. Sequencing used cDNA as its template, made by extracting RNA and reverse transcribing it. Here immunoSEQ multiplex PCR was the method, and the copy in TCRdb shows in-frame clones only, minus some. Among more than 130,000 clones listed, roughly four fifths were seen once. As for treatment: oral pan-JAK inhibitor, 5-10 mg twice daily. The CDR3 runs 13 residues. Trimming stripped 2 bases from V and 8 bases from J, with 12 bases between. Per germline, CDR1 MNHEY and CDR2 SMNVEV (reference sequence). This TCR came from a human donor with alopecia areata. This sample comprised CD8+ T cells sorted from blood, obtained at week 4, from a patient treated with tofacitinib. This chain uses TRBV27 with TRBJ1-2, with D perhaps TRBD1 (6 bases). The CDR3, as DNA: TGTGCCAGCAGTTTAGGAGGGGGAGGAGGCTACACCTTC. Translated: CASSLGGGGGYTF.